The T cell receptor beta chain under discussion was sequenced for a study of blood T cell repertoires in COVID-19. This CDR3 has 13 residues. Germline loops: CDR1 SGHNT, CDR2 YYREEE (reference sequence). The V end was cut by 5 bases, the J end by 0 bases, with 7 bases between. Methods used by the authors: Estimated nucleated cell counts came from reference gene primer amplification. Libraries were prepared by immunoSEQ multiplex PCR; TCRdb keeps only in-frame clonotypes and omits some of them. V, J and clone size reflect that table, while D and trimming were determined from the DNA. Of hundreds of thousands of clones detected, just under 90% appear once; the ten largest clones hold roughly a tenth. Living in 24 US areas, the participants were between 18 and 89 years of age. Cohorts were assigned according to the clinical history that participants reported. Recovery among Cohort 3 donors was established by two negative PCRs, clearance, or symptom resolution.

The genes are TRBV5-4 and TRBJ2-3; D uncertain. Sequenced sample: PBMCs or T cells enriched from blood (not recorded which). This TCR came from a woman in her 30s who had recovered from COVID-19. The CDR3 loop reads CASRVYSTDTQYF. The CDR3, as DNA: TGTGCCAGCAGGGTCTATAGCACAGATACGCAGTATTTT.